These 11 T cell receptor beta chains were all obtained from the same sample, sequenced in a study of T cell responses to AZD1222 COVID-19 vaccine. Libraries were prepared by immunoSEQ multiplex PCR; TCRdb keeps only in-frame clonotypes and omits some of them. The sample has about 140,000 clones, and its top ten clones hold 2% to 2.5%. Sequencing input: peripheral blood. The origin of the receptors is an adult in good health.

This rearrangement joins TRBV19 to TRBJ1-5; no clear D gene. With 4 bases removed from V and 2 bases from J, the gap between germline ends came to 9 bases. This CDR3 has 14 residues. Germline CDR1 LNHDA, CDR2 SQIVND (reference sequence). The CDR3 loop is CASSRIVGNQPQHF. Here the CDR3 DNA reads TGTGCCAGTAGTAGGATCGTTGGCAATCAGCCCCAGCATTTT.

This chain uses TRBV7-9 with TRBJ2-7; D remains unclear. This CDR3 spans 13 amino acids. The germline V gene encodes CDR1 SEHNR and CDR2 FQNEAQ (reference sequence). Trimming took off 4 bases at V and 3 bases at J, with 10 bases between the two ends. The CDR3 nucleotides are TGTGCCAGCAGCTCCGGCACTGGCTACGAGCAGTACTTC. Translated: CASSSGTGYEQYF.

The chain is built from TRBV9 and TRBJ1-5; D unclear. This CDR3 contains 15 residues. Per the germline V gene, CDR1 is SGDLS and CDR2 is YYNGEE. Trimming took 0 bases from V and 0 from J, leaving 7 bases between them. The CDR3 DNA reads TGTGCCAGCAGCGTAGATCCGGGTAGCAATCAGCCCCAGCATTTT. Translation gives CASSVDPGSNQPQHF.

The chain recombines TRBV11-3 with TRBJ2-2; 7 bases are a match to TRBD1. CDR1 SGHNT and CDR2 YENEEA come from the germline V gene. This CDR3 is 17 amino acids long. V dropped 2 bases and J dropped 5; count of bases not matched to a gene: 11. CDR3 amino acids: CASSLLRDSEGTGELFF. CDR3 in DNA: TGTGCCAGCAGCTTACTACGGGACAGCGAGGGGACCGGGGAGCTGTTTTTT.

J is TRBJ1-2 and V is TRBV10-3; TRBD1 agrees at 8 bases. The J segment lost 4 bases and the V segment lost 7 bases, leaving 11 bases of the junction unmatched. The germline V gene has CDR1 ENHRY and CDR2 SYGVKD. This CDR3 is built from 15 residues. Written as DNA, the CDR3 is TGTGCCATCACCCACGAGGACAGGGCAGGCTATGGCTACACCTTC. Translation: CAITHEDRAGYGYTF.

This chain joins TRBV5-1 and TRBJ2-1; TRBD2 might be the D (6 bases). Germline loops: CDR1 SGHRS, CDR2 YFSETQ. The CDR3 has 14 residues. The V gene lost 0 bases and the J gene lost 7 bases, with 11 bases spanning the gap. CDR3 in amino acids: CASSLAGGTNEQFF. CDR3 DNA sequence: TGCGCCAGCAGCTTGGCCGGGGGTACTAATGAGCAGTTCTTC.

The gene calls are TRBV6-5 and TRBJ2-3; D remains ambiguous. Trimming cost V 6 bases and J 5 bases, with 6 bases left between them. This CDR3 region has 11 residues. Germline V gives CDR1 MNHEY, CDR2 SVGAGI. In nucleotides, the CDR3 is TGTGCCAGCAGGAGCTTAGATACGCAGTATTTT. Its translation is CASRSLDTQYF.

V usage is TRBV18 and J usage is TRBJ1-1; 7 positions agree with TRBD1. The CDR3 covers 14 residues. V lost 3 bases, J lost 0 bases, and 1 base stayed unmatched. CDR1 and CDR2 from the germline V gene are KGHSH and LQKENI. The CDR3 is CASSPGTVNTEAFF. Here the CDR3 DNA reads TGTGCCAGCTCACCCGGGACAGTGAACACTGAAGCTTTCTTT.

J is TRBJ1-1 and V is TRBV7-2; D unresolved. The CDR3 runs to 11 residues. V was trimmed by 4 bases and J by 2 bases, leaving 2 bases between them. Germline V gene lookup returns CDR1 SGHTA and CDR2 FQGNSA. CDR3 loop: CASSSNTEAFF. The DNA for the CDR3 is TGTGCCAGCAGCTCTAACACTGAAGCTTTCTTT.

This chain connects TRBV3-1 (or the pseudogene TRBV3-2) to TRBJ1-2; D possibly corresponds to TRBD1 (5 bases). The CDR3 is made up of 12 amino acids. V shed 2 bases and J shed 7 bases, with 8 bases lying between them. CDR1 and CDR2 (germline): LGHDT, YNNKEL (reference sequence). The chain's CDR3 is CASSQLRAGYTF. In DNA, the CDR3 is TGTGCCAGCAGCCAACTCAGGGCTGGCTACACCTTC.

The chain uses TRBV19 and TRBJ1-5, with D possibly being TRBD1 (5 bases). Germline assignment: CDR1 LNHDA and CDR2 SQIVND (reference sequence). V was trimmed by 3 bases and J by 1 base, leaving 10 bases between them. The CDR3 sequence is 15 residues long. The CDR3 nucleotides read TGTGCCAGTAGTATCCGGGACCTAAGCAATCAGCCCCAGCATTTT. It encodes CASSIRDLSNQPQHF. Full variable domain (outside the CDR3, taken from reference TRBV19 and TRBJ1-5): DGGITQSPKYLFRKEGQNVTLSCEQNLNHDAMYWYRQDPGQGLRLIYYSQIVNDFQKGDIAEGYSVSREKKESFPLTVTSAQKNPTAFYLCASSIRDLSNQPQHFGDGTRLSIL.